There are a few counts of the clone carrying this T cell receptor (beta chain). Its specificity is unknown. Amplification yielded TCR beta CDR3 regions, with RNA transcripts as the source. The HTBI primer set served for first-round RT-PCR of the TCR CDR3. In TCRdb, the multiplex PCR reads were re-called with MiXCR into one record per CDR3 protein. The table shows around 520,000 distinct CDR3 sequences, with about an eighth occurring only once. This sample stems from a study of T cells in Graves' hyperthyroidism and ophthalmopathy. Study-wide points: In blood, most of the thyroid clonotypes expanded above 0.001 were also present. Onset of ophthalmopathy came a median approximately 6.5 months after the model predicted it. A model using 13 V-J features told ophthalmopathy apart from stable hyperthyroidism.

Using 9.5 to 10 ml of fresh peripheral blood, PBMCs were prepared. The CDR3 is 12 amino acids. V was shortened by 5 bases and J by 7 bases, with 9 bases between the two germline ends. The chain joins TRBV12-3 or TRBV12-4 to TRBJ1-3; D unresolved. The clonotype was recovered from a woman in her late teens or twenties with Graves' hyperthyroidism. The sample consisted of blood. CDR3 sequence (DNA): TGTGCCAGCAGTCCCATGTCGAACACCATATATTTT. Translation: CASSPMSNTIYF.